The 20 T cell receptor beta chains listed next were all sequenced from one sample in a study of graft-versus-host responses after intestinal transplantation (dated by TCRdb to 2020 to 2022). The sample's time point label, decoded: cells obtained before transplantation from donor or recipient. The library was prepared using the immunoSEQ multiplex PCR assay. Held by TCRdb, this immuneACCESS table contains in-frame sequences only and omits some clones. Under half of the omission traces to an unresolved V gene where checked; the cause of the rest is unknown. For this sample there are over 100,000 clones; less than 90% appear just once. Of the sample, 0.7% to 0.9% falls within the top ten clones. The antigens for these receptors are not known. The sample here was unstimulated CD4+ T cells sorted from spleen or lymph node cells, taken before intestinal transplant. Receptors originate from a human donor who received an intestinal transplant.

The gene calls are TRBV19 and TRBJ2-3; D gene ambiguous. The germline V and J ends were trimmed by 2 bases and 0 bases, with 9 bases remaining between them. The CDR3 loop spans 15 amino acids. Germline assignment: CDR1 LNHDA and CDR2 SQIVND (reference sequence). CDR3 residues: CASSISLMSTDTQYF. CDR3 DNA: TGTGCCAGTAGTATATCCCTGATGAGCACAGATACGCAGTATTTT.

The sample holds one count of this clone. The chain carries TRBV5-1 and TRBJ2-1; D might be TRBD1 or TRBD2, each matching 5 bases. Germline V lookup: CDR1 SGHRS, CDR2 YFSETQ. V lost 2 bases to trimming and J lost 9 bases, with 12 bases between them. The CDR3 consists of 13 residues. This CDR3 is CASSFQRGREQFF. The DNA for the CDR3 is TGCGCCAGCAGCTTTCAAAGGGGACGTGAGCAGTTCTTC.

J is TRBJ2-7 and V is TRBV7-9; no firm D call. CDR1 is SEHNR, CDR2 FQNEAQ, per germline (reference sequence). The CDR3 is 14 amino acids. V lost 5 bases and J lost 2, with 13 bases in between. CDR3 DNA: TGTGCCAGCAGCCCACCTAGTAGTCCCTACGAGCAGTACTTC. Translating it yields CASSPPSSPYEQYF.

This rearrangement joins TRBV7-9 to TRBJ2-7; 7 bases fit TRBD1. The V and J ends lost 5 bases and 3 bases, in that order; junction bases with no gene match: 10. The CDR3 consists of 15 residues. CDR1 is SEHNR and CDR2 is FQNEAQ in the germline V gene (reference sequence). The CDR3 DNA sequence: TGTGCCAGCAGCCCCCGCCGGACAGGCCGCTACGAGCAGTACTTC. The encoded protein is CASSPRRTGRYEQYF.

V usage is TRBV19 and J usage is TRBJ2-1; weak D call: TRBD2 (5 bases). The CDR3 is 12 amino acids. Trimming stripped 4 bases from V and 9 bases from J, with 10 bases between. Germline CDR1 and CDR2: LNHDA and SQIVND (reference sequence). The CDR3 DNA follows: TGTGCCAGTAGTACTACTAGGCTTGAGCAGTTCTTC. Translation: CASSTTRLEQFF.

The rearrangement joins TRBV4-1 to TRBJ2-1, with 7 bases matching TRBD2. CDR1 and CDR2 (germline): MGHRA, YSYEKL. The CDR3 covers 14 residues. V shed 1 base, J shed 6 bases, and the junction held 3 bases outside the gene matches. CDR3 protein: CASSQGLAGNEQFF. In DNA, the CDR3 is TGCGCCAGCAGCCAAGGACTAGCAGGCAATGAGCAGTTCTTC.

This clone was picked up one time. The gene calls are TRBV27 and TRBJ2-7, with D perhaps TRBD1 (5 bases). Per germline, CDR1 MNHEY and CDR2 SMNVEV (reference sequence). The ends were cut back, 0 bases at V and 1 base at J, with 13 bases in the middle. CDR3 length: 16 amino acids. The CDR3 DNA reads TGTGCCAGCAGTTTATCGATGGCTGACAGATCCTACGAGCAGTACTTC. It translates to CASSLSMADRSYEQYF.

The CDR3 nucleotides read TGTGCCAGCAGCCCCCGACTCAGACTAGCGGGAGGGTACAATGAGCAGTTCTTC. As protein: CASSPRLRLAGGYNEQFF. The V and J genes are TRBV4-2 and TRBJ2-1; 14 bases line up with TRBD2. The J segment lost 4 bases and the V segment lost 4 bases, leaving 9 bases of the junction unmatched. This CDR3 is built from 18 residues. From germline, CDR1 is LGHNA and CDR2 YNFKEQ.

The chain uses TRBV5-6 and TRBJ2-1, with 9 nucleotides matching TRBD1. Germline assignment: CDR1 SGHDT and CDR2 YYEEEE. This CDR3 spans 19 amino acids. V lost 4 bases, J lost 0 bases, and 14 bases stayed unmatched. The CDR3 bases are TGTGCCAGCAGCCGCTCGTTGGACAGGGGATTCCTCTCCTACAATGAGCAGTTCTTC. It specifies CASSRSLDRGFLSYNEQFF. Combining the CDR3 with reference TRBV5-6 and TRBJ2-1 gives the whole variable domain DAGVTQSPTHLIKTRGQQVTLRCSPKSGHDTVSWYQQALGQGPQFIFQYYEEEERQRGNFPDRFSGHQFPNYSSELNVNALLLGDSALYLCASSRSLDRGFLSYNEQFFGPGTRLTVL.

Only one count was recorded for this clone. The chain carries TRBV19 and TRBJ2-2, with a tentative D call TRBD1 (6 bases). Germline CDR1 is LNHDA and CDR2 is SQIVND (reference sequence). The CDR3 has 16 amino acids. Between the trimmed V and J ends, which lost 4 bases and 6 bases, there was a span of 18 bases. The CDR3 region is CASSTQGSGRAGELFF. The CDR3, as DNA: TGTGCCAGTAGTACCCAGGGGTCAGGGCGCGCCGGGGAGCTGTTTTTT.

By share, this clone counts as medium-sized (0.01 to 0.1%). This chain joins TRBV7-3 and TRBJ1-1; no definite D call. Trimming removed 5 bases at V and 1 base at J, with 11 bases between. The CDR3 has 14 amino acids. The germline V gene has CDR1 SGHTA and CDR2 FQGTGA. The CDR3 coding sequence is TGTGCCAGCAGCCTACAAGGCGGGAACACTGAAGCTTTCTTT. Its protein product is CASSLQGGNTEAFF.

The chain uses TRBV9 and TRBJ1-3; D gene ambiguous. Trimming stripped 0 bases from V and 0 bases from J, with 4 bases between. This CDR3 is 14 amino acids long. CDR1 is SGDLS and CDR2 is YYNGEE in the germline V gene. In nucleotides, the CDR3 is TGTGCCAGCAGCGTAGGGTCCTCTGGAAACACCATATATTTT. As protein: CASSVGSSGNTIYF.

CDR3 residues: CASSRTGLAGASGANVLTF. The CDR3 DNA is TGCGCCAGCAGCCGGACTGGACTAGCGGGGGCCTCTGGGGCCAACGTCCTGACTTTC. J is TRBJ2-6 and V is TRBV4-1, with 13 positions matching TRBD2. CDR3 length: 19 residues. The V gene end was trimmed by 4 bases and the J gene end by 0 bases; junction bases not matched to a gene: 6. Germline V gives CDR1 MGHRA, CDR2 YSYEKL.

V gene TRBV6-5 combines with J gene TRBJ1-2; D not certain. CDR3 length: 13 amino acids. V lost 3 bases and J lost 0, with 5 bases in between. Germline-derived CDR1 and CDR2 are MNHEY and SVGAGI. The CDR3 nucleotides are TGTGCCAGCAGTTATGAAGCTAACTATGGCTACACCTTC. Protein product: CASSYEANYGYTF.

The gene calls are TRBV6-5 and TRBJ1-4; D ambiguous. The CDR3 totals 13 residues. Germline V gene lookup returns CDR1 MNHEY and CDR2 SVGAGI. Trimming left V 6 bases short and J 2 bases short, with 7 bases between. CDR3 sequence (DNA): TGTGCCAGCAGGGGATTCACTAATGAAAAACTGTTTTTT. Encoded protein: CASRGFTNEKLFF.

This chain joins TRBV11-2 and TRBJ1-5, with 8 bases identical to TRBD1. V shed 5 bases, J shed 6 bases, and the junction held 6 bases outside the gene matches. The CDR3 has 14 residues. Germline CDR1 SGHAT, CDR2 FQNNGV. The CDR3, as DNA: TGTGCCAGCAGCCTGGACAGGGAGGGTCAGCCCCAGCATTTT. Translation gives CASSLDREGQPQHF.

The CDR3 region is CASNPGGRAREQYF. The CDR3, as DNA: TGTGCCAGCAACCCTGGCGGGAGGGCCCGCGAGCAGTACTTC. The V gene is TRBV28, the J gene TRBJ2-7; 9 positions match TRBD2. Germline V gene sequence: CDR1 MDHEN, CDR2 SYDVKM. The CDR3 is made up of 14 amino acids. V lost 7 bases, J lost 6 bases, and 10 bases stayed unmatched.

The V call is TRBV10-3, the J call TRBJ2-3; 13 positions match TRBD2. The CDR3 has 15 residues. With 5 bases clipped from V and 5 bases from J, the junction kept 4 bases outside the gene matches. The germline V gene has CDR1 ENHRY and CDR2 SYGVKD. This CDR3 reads CAISSLAGGQDTQYF. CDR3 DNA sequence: TGTGCCATCAGTTCACTAGCGGGGGGGCAAGATACGCAGTATTTT.

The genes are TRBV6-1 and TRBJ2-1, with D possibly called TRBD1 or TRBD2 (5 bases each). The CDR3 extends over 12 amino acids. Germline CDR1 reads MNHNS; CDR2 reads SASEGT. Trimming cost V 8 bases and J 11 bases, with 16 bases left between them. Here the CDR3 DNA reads TGTGCCAGCGAAAAACGGGACGGACAGCAGTTCTTC. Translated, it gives CASEKRDGQQFF.

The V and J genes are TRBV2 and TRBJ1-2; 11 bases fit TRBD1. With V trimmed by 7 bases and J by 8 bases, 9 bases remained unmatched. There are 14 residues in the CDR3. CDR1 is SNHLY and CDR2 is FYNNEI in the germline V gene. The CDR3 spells CASTPGQGVGGYTF. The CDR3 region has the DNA TGTGCCAGCACCCCGGGACAGGGGGTAGGAGGCTACACCTTC.